The clone carrying this T cell receptor (beta chain) was detected a few times. Then a second PCR, running roughly 6 to 12 cycles, was carried out with a sample-barcoded 5' primer and a J-beta primer mix. Each cDNA molecule, via a template-switch adaptor with 12 random nucleotides, was tagged. MiXCR, run by TCRdb on the 5' RACE reads, gives a single entry per CDR3 protein. Of around 900,000 distinct CDR3 sequences listed, 51% are singletons. These data come from a study of blood T cells in healthy people across ages. Peripheral blood samples of roughly 9.9 milliliters were drawn from each donor. PBMCs, at least 6.5 million per sample, were isolated. The ends lost 0 bases at V and 0 bases at J; junction bases unmatched: 12. Germline V CDR1 and CDR2: LGHNA, YNFKEQ. The CDR3 runs 19 residues.

Sequenced: blood. The clonotype originates from a woman aged 55 to 70 in good health. The chain uses TRBV4-2 and TRBJ2-3; 7 positions match TRBD2. Written as DNA, the CDR3 is TGTGCCAGCAGCCAAGACTCTGGCGTTCAGCGGGGTAGCACAGATACGCAGTATTTT. It is translated as CASSQDSGVQRGSTDTQYF.